This T cell receptor (beta chain) was identified during a study of human T cells and chemical hapten exposure. Stated time point: patch test 3, about 24 weeks after DPC sensitization. Specified treatment: therapeutic diphenylcyclopropenone sensitization with weekly scalp DPC. TCRdb itself ran the RACE reads through MiXCR, one entry per CDR3 protein. This sample has approximately 88,000 distinct CDR3 sequences, with roughly 13% found just once. This clonotype originated in a woman aged 50 to 60 with alopecia areata. Some clones in this sample may be carry-over from other donors' samples. Sequencing used whole blood, obtained in connection with sensitization to the hapten diphenylcyclopropenone (DPC).

The DNA for the CDR3 is TGTGCCAGCAGTCGAGACCCGGACCTCACGGGAGCTTTCTTT. The encoded protein is CASSRDPDLTGAFF. The V call is TRBV7-6, the J call TRBJ1-1; the D is unclear. Per the germline V gene, CDR1 is SGHVS and CDR2 is FNYEAQ. CDR3 length: 14 amino acids. Trimming shortened V by 6 bases and J by 10 bases, and 21 bases separated the two germline ends.